Below are 23 T cell receptor beta chains sequenced from a single sample in a study of PD-1 blockade in mismatch repair-deficient tumors. Sequenced by immunoSEQ multiplex PCR; TCRdb stores in-frame clones only, minus some. The repertoire consists of 130,000 or so clones, with roughly 86% occurring once and the leading ten covering around an eighth. The sequencing used peripheral blood, collected 44 weeks after starting pembrolizumab. All receptors come from an adult with mismatch repair-deficient cancer.

The V and J genes are TRBV11-2 and TRBJ2-7; 7 nucleotides agree with TRBD1. Trimming removed 5 bases from V and 2 bases from J; junction bases left unmatched: 3. Germline V lookup: CDR1 SGHAT, CDR2 FQNNGV. The CDR3 has 13 amino acids. DNA of the CDR3: TGTGCCAGCAGCCCGGGACAGCCCTACGAGCAGTACTTC. Translating gives CASSPGQPYEQYF.

The chain has TRBV2 and TRBJ2-2; D remains ambiguous. Germline V lookup: CDR1 SNHLY, CDR2 FYNNEI. The CDR3 has 15 amino acids. V was shortened by 3 bases and J by 0 bases, with 8 bases between the two germline ends. The CDR3 coding sequence is TGTGCCAGCAGTGATCGAGAGGCGAACACCGGGGAGCTGTTTTTT. This encodes CASSDREANTGELFF.

A note on this clone: Other DNA sequences of this sample code for an identical CDR3. This chain connects TRBV4-2 to TRBJ2-1; 7 nucleotides line up with TRBD2. The V and J ends lost 2 bases and 7 bases, in that order; junction bases with no gene match: 5. Germline V gene lookup returns CDR1 LGHNA and CDR2 YNFKEQ. The CDR3 sequence is 14 residues long. The DNA for the CDR3 is TGTGCCAGCAGCCAACTCCTTAGCGGGAATGAGCAGTTCTTC. Encoded protein: CASSQLLSGNEQFF.

This rearrangement joins TRBV7-9 to TRBJ1-4, with 8 bases aligning to TRBD1. J was trimmed by 6 bases and V by 3 bases; bases with no gene match: 9. The germline CDR1 and CDR2 sequences are SEHNR and FQNEAQ (reference sequence). The CDR3 is made up of 16 amino acids. The CDR3 DNA follows: TGTGCCAGCAGCTTGCCCCGGACAGGGTCGGATGAAAAACTGTTTTTT. Translation gives CASSLPRTGSDEKLFF.

DNA for the CDR3: TGTGCCAGTAGTGTTCAACTAGCGGGAGCATACAATGAGCAGTTCTTC. It translates to CASSVQLAGAYNEQFF. This rearrangement joins TRBV19 to TRBJ2-1, with 11 nucleotides matching TRBD2. The germline gives CDR1 LNHDA, CDR2 SQIVND (reference sequence). The CDR3 length is 16 residues. After removal of 5 bases from V and 4 bases from J, the junction contained 7 bases not matched to a gene.

The V gene is TRBV7-9, the J gene TRBJ2-1, with TRBD2 identical over 7 bases. The CDR3 spans 18 residues. In germline, CDR1 is SEHNR, CDR2 FQNEAQ (reference sequence). J was trimmed by 7 bases and V by 0 bases; bases with no gene match: 15. The CDR3 protein is CASSLAGAASGVRNEQFF. The DNA for the CDR3 is TGTGCCAGCAGCTTAGCTGGGGCGGCTAGCGGAGTTCGTAATGAGCAGTTCTTC.

The rearrangement joins TRBV5-4 to TRBJ2-1; 7 bases map to TRBD1. Germline V gives CDR1 SGHNT, CDR2 YYREEE (reference sequence). V trimming: 5 bases; J trimming: 5 bases; junction bases outside the gene matches: 4. The length of the CDR3 is 13 residues. The CDR3 DNA is TGTGCCAGCAGTCCCGGGACAGACAATGAGCAGTTCTTC. Its translation is CASSPGTDNEQFF. The whole variable domain, remainder taken from reference TRBV5-4 and TRBJ2-1, is ETGVTQSPTHLIKTRGQQVTLRCSSQSGHNTVSWYQQALGQGPQFIFQYYREEENGRGNFPPRFSGLQFPNYSSELNVNALELDDSALYLCASSPGTDNEQFFGPGTRLTVL.

The CDR3 DNA follows: TGTGCCAGCACTCGAGATGGTAATAGCGGGATGTTTGATGAGCAGTTCTTC. The encoded protein is CASTRDGNSGMFDEQFF. The chain couples TRBV2 to TRBJ2-1, with 8 bases lining up with TRBD2. CDR1 and CDR2 (germline): SNHLY, FYNNEI. There are 17 residues in the CDR3. After removal of 7 bases from V and 8 bases from J, the junction contained 19 bases not matched to a gene. Complete variable domain (other parts from reference TRBV2 and TRBJ2-1): EPEVTQTPSHQVTQMGQEVILRCVPISNHLYFYWYRQILGQKVEFLVSFYNNEISEKSEIFDDQFSVERPDGSNFTLKIRSTKLEDSAMYFCASTRDGNSGMFDEQFFGPGTRLTVL.

The rearrangement joins TRBV11-3 to TRBJ2-2; tentative D call: TRBD2 (5 bases). Per the germline V gene, CDR1 is SGHNT and CDR2 is YENEEA. This CDR3 contains 15 residues. The V and J ends lost 7 bases and 1 base respectively, with 13 bases between them. CDR3 DNA: TGTGCCAGCACCGATCTCGGGGTGAACACCGGGGAGCTGTTTTTT. Translation gives CASTDLGVNTGELFF.

The J gene is TRBJ2-6, the V gene TRBV5-1, with D hard to call. The CDR3 contains 19 residues. V was shortened by 3 bases and J by 0 bases, with 19 bases between the two germline ends. CDR1 and CDR2 (germline): SGHRS, YFSETQ. The CDR3 loop is CASSSTDPFDLSGANVLTF. The CDR3 region has the DNA TGCGCCAGCAGCTCTACCGACCCCTTCGACCTCTCTGGGGCCAACGTCCTGACTTTC.

The V and J genes are TRBV19 and TRBJ2-2, with D perhaps being TRBD1 or TRBD2 (5 bases each). The CDR3 extends over 13 amino acids. Trimming cost V 10 bases and J 6 bases, with 15 bases left between them. Germline V gives CDR1 LNHDA, CDR2 SQIVND (reference sequence). The CDR3 loop is CATRTSEAGELFF. The CDR3 coding sequence is TGTGCCACAAGGACATCGGAGGCCGGGGAGCTGTTTTTT.

In regard to this clone: One junction end disagrees with the germline gene, perhaps due to a read error. The rearrangement joins TRBV11-2 to TRBJ2-1; 9 bases are shared with TRBD2. CDR1 is SGHAT, CDR2 FQNNGV, per germline. The CDR3 has 16 amino acids. CDR3 coding DNA: TGTGCCAGCAACTTAGGGATAGCGGGAGAAGACGGTGAGCAGTTCTTC. It translates to CASNLGIAGEDGEQFF.

The chain recombines TRBV19 with TRBJ2-7; D remains unclear. Germline CDR1 reads LNHDA; CDR2 reads SQIVND (reference sequence). Trimming pared 0 bases from V and 4 bases from J, leaving 13 bases between. CDR3 length: 15 residues. The CDR3 coding sequence is TGTGCCAGTAGTATAGATCAGAGACGGCAGTACGAGCAGTACTTC. Translated, it gives CASSIDQRRQYEQYF.

This clone showed up just a few times. The chain joins TRBV28 to TRBJ1-5; 7 bases line up with TRBD1. Germline CDR1 and CDR2: MDHEN and SYDVKM. The CDR3 runs to 15 residues. V shed 2 bases, J shed 6 bases, and the junction held 7 bases outside the gene matches. Written as DNA, the CDR3 is TGTGCCAGCAGTTTAAGGGGGGCAGGGGGTCAGCCCCAGCATTTT. Protein sequence: CASSLRGAGGQPQHF. Filled out from reference TRBV28 and TRBJ1-5, the complete variable domain reads DVKVTQSSRYLVKRTGEKVFLECVQDMDHENMFWYRQDPGLGLRLIYFSYDVKMKEKGDIPEGYSVSREKKERFSLILESASTNQTSMYLCASSLRGAGGQPQHFGDGTRLSIL.

The J gene is TRBJ2-1, the V gene TRBV5-6, with a tentative D call TRBD1 (5 bases). Trimming took 0 bases from V and 1 from J, leaving 11 bases between them. Germline loops: CDR1 SGHDT, CDR2 YYEEEE. The CDR3 extends over 16 amino acids. For the CDR3, the DNA is TGTGCCAGCAGCTTGGAAGCAGGGCCTTCCTACAATGAGCAGTTCTTC. This gives the protein CASSLEAGPSYNEQFF. The full variable domain, rest sourced from reference TRBV5-6 and TRBJ2-1, is DAGVTQSPTHLIKTRGQQVTLRCSPKSGHDTVSWYQQALGQGPQFIFQYYEEEERQRGNFPDRFSGHQFPNYSSELNVNALLLGDSALYLCASSLEAGPSYNEQFFGPGTRLTVL.

The rearrangement uses TRBV5-4 and TRBJ1-4, with a tentative D call TRBD1 (6 bases). There are 13 residues in the CDR3. With 4 bases removed from V and 2 bases from J, the gap between germline ends came to 6 bases. Germline V gene data show CDR1 as SGHNT and CDR2 as YYREEE (reference sequence). This chain's CDR3 is CASSGQTNEKLFF. The CDR3 DNA is TGTGCCAGCAGCGGACAGACTAATGAAAAACTGTTTTTT.

This clone appeared once. This chain joins TRBV11-2 and TRBJ2-7; TRBD2 matches at 9 bases. There are 17 residues in the CDR3. Trimming at V came to 6 bases and at J to 1 base, leaving 13 bases not matched to a gene. The germline V gene encodes CDR1 SGHAT and CDR2 FQNNGV. DNA of the CDR3: TGTGCCAGCAGTTACGGCGTGGCTAGCGGGGTGTCCTACGAGCAGTACTTC. Amino acids: CASSYGVASGVSYEQYF.

J is TRBJ1-1 and V is TRBV28, with 8 bases matching TRBD1. The CDR3 is made up of 15 amino acids. V gave up 7 bases and J gave up 3 bases; unmatched junction bases: 10. Germline CDR1 is MDHEN and CDR2 is SYDVKM. The CDR3 nucleotides read TGTGCCAGCACCAGACGGACAGGGCGGTACACTGAAGCTTTCTTT. It yields the protein CASTRRTGRYTEAFF.

The chain recombines TRBV27 with TRBJ2-5, with 8 positions matching TRBD2. V shed 5 bases, J shed 5 bases, and the junction held 10 bases outside the gene matches. Germline V CDR1 and CDR2: MNHEY, SMNVEV (reference sequence). The CDR3 is 15 residues long. CDR3 residues: CASSRAGGVFETQYF. The CDR3 DNA reads as TGTGCCAGCAGTCGGGCGGGAGGCGTTTTCGAGACCCAGTACTTC.

This clone has just a few counts. The chain is built from TRBV30 and TRBJ1-2; TRBD1 might be the D (6 bases). V lost 3 bases, J lost 7 bases, and 15 bases lay in between. The CDR3 spans 13 residues. CDR1 is GTSNPN, CDR2 SVGIG, per germline (reference sequence). CDR3 in DNA: TGTGCCTGGAGACAGGGAAATCTTATTGGCTACACCTTC. This translates into CAWRQGNLIGYTF.

The V call is TRBV27, the J call TRBJ2-7; 7 bases are a match to TRBD1. Germline CDR1 is MNHEY and CDR2 is SMNVEV (reference sequence). This CDR3 is 13 amino acids long. J was trimmed by 2 bases and V by 4 bases; bases with no gene match: 2. The CDR3 DNA reads as TGTGCCAGCAGTTCGACAGGGCCCTACGAGCAGTACTTC. This codes for CASSSTGPYEQYF.

The chain links TRBV7-9 to TRBJ2-2; the D gene is possibly TRBD2 (6 bases). The CDR3 totals 12 residues. Germline V gene data show CDR1 as SEHNR and CDR2 as FQNEAQ (reference sequence). V was shortened by 5 bases and J by 5 bases, with 6 bases between the two germline ends. The CDR3 nucleotides are TGTGCCAGCAGCAGCGGGACCGGGGAGCTGTTTTTT. Protein: CASSSGTGELFF.

The rearrangement uses TRBV10-3 and TRBJ2-7; the D gene is possibly TRBD1 (5 bases). Trimming removed 4 bases from V and 0 bases from J, with 7 bases in between. The CDR3 is 13 amino acids. Germline V CDR1 and CDR2: ENHRY, SYGVKD. The CDR3 bases are TGTGCCATCAGTGGCCAGGGCTCCTACGAGCAGTACTTC. As protein: CAISGQGSYEQYF.